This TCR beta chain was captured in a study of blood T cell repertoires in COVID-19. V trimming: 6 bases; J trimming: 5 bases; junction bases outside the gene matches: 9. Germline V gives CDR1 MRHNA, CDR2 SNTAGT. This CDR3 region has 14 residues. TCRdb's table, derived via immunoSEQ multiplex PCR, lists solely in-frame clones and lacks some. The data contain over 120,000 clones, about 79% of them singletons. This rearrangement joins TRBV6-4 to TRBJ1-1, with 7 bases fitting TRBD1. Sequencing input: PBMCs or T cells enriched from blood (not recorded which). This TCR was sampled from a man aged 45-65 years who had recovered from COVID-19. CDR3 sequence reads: CASRTRQGHTEAFF. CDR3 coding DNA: TGTGCCAGCAGGACCCGACAGGGCCATACTGAAGCTTTCTTT.